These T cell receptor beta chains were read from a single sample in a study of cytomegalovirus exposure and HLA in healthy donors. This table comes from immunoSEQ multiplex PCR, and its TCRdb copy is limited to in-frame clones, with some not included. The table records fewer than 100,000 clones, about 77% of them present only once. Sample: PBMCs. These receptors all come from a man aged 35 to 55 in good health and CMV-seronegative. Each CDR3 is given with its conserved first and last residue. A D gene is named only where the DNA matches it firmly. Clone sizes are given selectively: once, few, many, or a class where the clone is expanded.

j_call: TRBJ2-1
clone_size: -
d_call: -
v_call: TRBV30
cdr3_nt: TGTGCCTGGAGTGTAACGAGTGGCTCCTACAATGAGCAGTTCTTC
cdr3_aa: CAWSVTSGSYNEQFF

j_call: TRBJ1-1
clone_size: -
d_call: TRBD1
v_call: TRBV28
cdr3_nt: TGTGCCAGCAGTCCTGGGACAGGGAGAAACACTGAAGCTTTCTTT
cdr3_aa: CASSPGTGRNTEAFF

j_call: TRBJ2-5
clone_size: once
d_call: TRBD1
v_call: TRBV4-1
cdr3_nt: TGCGCCAGCAGCCAAGAACCCCAGGGGGCAGGAGAGACCCAGTACTTC
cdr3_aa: CASSQEPQGAGETQYF

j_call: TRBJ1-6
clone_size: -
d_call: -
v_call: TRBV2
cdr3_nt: TGTGCCAGCTTAAGGACAGACCCCAATTCACCCCTCCACTTT
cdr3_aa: CASLRTDPNSPLHF

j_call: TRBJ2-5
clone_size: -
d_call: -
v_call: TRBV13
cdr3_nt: TGTGCCAGCAGCTCCCGGACTACTTCAGAGACCCAGTACTTC
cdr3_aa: CASSSRTTSETQYF

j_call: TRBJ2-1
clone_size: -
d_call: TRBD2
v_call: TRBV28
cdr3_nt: TGTGCCAGCAGTTTAGATCTGTGGGCGGGAGGGTCCGATGAGCAGTTCTTC
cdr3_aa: CASSLDLWAGGSDEQFF

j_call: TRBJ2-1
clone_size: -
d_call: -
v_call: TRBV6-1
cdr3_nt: TGTGCCAGCAGTGAAGCGGGTACAGCCTCCTACAATGAGCAGTTCTTC
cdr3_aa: CASSEAGTASYNEQFF

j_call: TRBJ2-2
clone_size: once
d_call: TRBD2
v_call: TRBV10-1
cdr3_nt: TGCGCCAGCAGTCGTGGGACTAGCCAGATCGGGGAGCTGTTTTTT
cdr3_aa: CASSRGTSQIGELFF

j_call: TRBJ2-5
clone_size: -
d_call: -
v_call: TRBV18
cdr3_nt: TGTGCCAGCTCACCCAAAGAGACCCAGTACTTC
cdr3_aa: CASSPKETQYF

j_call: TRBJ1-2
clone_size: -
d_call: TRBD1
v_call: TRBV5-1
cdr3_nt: TGCGCCAGCAGCCCCTCGACAGGGGGAATCTATGGCTACACCTTC
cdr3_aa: CASSPSTGGIYGYTF

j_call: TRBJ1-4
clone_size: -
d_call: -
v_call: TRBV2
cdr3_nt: TGTGCCAGCAGTGATATAGGACAGACTATTAATGAAAAACTGTTTTTT
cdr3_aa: CASSDIGQTINEKLFF

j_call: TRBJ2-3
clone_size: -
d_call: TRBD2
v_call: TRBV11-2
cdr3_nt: TGTGCCGGCAGTGCAACCGGGACTAGCTATTCAGATACGCAGTATTTT
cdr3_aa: CAGSATGTSYSDTQYF

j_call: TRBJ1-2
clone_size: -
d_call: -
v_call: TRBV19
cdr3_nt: TGTGCCAGTAATCCGGGGAACTATGGCTACACCTTC
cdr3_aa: CASNPGNYGYTF

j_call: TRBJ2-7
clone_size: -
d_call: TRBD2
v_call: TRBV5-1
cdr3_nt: TGCACCAGCAGCTTGGTAGGGCGGGAGGGAAACTACGAGCAGTACTTC
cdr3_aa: CTSSLVGREGNYEQYF

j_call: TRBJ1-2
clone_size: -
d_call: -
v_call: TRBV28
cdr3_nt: TGTGCCAGCAGTTTAGTTTTCGGGGAAAACTATGGCTACACCTTC
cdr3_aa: CASSLVFGENYGYTF

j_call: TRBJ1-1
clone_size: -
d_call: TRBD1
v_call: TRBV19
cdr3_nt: TGTGCCACACGGACAGGGCGGTACACTGAAGCTTTCTTT
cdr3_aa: CATRTGRYTEAFF

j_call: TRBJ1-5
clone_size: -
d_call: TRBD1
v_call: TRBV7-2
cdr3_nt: TGTGCCAGCAGCCCAGAGGGACAGCACAATCAGCCCCAGCATTTT
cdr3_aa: CASSPEGQHNQPQHF

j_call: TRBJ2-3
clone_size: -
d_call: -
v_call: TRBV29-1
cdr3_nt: TGCAGCGTTTCTTCCGGAGCTAGCACAGATACGCAGTATTTT
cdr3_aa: CSVSSGASTDTQYF

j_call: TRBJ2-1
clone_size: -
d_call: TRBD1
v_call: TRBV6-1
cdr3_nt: TGTGCCAGCAGTGAAAGGAGGACAGGGGGGAACAATGAGCAGTTCTTC
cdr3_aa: CASSERRTGGNNEQFF

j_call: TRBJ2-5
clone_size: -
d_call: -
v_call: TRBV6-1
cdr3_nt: TGTGCCAGCAGCACCACCCCCGGGACATTAGAGACCCAGTACTTC
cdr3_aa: CASSTTPGTLETQYF

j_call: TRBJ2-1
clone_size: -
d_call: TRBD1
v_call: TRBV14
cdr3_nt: TGTGCCAGCAGCCAAGTGACAGGGGGGGAGTTCTTC
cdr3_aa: CASSQVTGGEFF

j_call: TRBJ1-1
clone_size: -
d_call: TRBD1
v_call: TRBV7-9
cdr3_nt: TGTGCCAGCAGCCCCGGAGTTCGACAGGGCTCTGAAGCTTTCTTT
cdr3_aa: CASSPGVRQGSEAFF

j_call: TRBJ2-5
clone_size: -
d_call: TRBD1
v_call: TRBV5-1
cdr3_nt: TGCGCCAGCAGCTTAGCGACAGGGAAAGAGACCCAGTACTTC
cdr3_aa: CASSLATGKETQYF

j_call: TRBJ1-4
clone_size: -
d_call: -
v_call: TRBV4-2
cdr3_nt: TGTGCCAGCAGCCAAGATGTAGATGAAAAACTGTTTTTT
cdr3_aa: CASSQDVDEKLFF

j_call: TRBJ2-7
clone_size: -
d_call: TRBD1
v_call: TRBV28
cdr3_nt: TGTGCCAGCAGGCCGGGACAGGGGATATACGAGCAGTACTTC
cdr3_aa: CASRPGQGIYEQYF

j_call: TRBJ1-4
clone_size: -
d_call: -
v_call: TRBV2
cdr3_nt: TGTGCCAGCAGTGTGGGGGGTAACAGTGAAAAACTGTTTTTT
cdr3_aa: CASSVGGNSEKLFF

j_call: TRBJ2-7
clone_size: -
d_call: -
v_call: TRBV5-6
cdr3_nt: TGTGCCAGCAGCGTTAGCGGTCTGAGCTCCTACGAGCAGTACTTC
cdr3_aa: CASSVSGLSSYEQYF

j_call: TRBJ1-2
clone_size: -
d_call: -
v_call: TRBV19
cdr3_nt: TGTGCCAGTAGTATTGCCAGGGCGGACTATGGCTACACCTTC
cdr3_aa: CASSIARADYGYTF